This is a list of T cell receptor beta chains from one sample in a study of blood T cell repertoires in COVID-19. The protocol was immunoSEQ multiplex PCR, while the TCRdb copy is restricted to in-frame clones and leaves out a portion. There are approximately 220,000 clones in the sample; about 80% occur only once, and roughly 1.3% lies in the top ten. The sequencing input was PBMCs or T cells enriched from blood (not recorded which). The receptors were sampled from a middle-aged woman with acute COVID-19. Both conserved end residues are part of each CDR3. Fields, in order: J gene, clone size, CDR3 length, V gene, D gene, CDR3 protein, CDR3 DNA. A D gene is named only where the DNA matches it firmly. Clone size is stated in some rows and not others, as once, few, many or a class when expanded.

>TRBJ2-1|.|16|TRBV3-1/TRBV3-2|TRBD2
CASSQRRGLVVVEQFF
TGTGCCAGCAGCCAAAGGAGGGGACTAGTAGTCGTCGAGCAGTTCTTC
>TRBJ2-7|once|15|TRBV4-1|TRBD1
CASSQATGEGYEQYF
TGCGCCAGCAGCCAAGCGACAGGGGAAGGCTACGAGCAGTACTTC
>TRBJ2-2|once|15|TRBV3-1/TRBV3-2|TRBD1
CASSPRDRAPGELFF
TGTGCCAGCAGTCCTCGGGACAGGGCGCCCGGGGAGCTGTTTTTT
>TRBJ2-7|.|14|TRBV6-5|.
CASNTRQSTYEQYF
TGTGCCAGCAACACCAGACAGAGCACCTACGAGCAGTACTTC
>TRBJ2-1|.|16|TRBV4-1|.
CASSQDGAGNAKFQFF
TGCGCCAGCAGCCAAGATGGAGCGGGCAACGCAAAATTTCAGTTCTTC
>TRBJ2-7|.|15|TRBV18|.
CASSPKEGGSYEQYF
TGTGCCAGCTCACCAAAGGAGGGGGGGTCCTACGAGCAGTACTTC
>TRBJ1-2|.|18|TRBV6-2/TRBV6-3|.
CASSYRKGKGDFYYGYTF
TGTGCCAGCAGTTACCGAAAAGGAAAAGGGGATTTCTACTATGGCTACACCTTC
>TRBJ2-7|few|15|TRBV9|.
CASSVAPDSLYEQYF
TGTGCCAGCAGCGTAGCCCCGGACTCCCTCTACGAGCAGTACTTC
>TRBJ2-5|.|15|TRBV19|.
CASSIFGIAQETQYF
TGTGCCAGTAGTATTTTTGGCATAGCCCAAGAGACCCAGTACTTC
>TRBJ2-7|.|14|TRBV27|TRBD2
CASSARGTSYEQYF
TGTGCCAGCAGTGCGCGGGGGACCTCCTACGAGCAGTACTTC
>TRBJ1-6|.|15|TRBV6-5|TRBD1
CAVGRGTGGYSPLHF
TGTGCCGTCGGGAGGGGGACAGGGGGTTATTCACCCCTCCACTTT
>TRBJ1-5|.|14|TRBV7-8|.
CASSFDQGLRPQHF
TGTGCCAGCAGCTTTGATCAGGGGTTAAGGCCCCAGCATTTT
>TRBJ1-3|.|18|TRBV28|TRBD1
CASSNLRDRDISGNTIYF
TGTGCCAGCAGTAACCTCCGGGACAGGGACATCTCTGGAAACACCATATATTTT
>TRBJ2-7|.|15|TRBV4-1|TRBD2
CASSQVREGNHEQYF
TGCGCCAGCAGCCAAGTCCGGGAGGGAAACCACGAGCAGTACTTC
>TRBJ1-1|.|12|TRBV7-2|.
CASSFSQAQAFF
TGTGCCAGCAGCTTTTCGCAGGCACAAGCTTTCTTT
>TRBJ1-6|.|13|TRBV5-6|TRBD1
CASRGQENSPLHF
TGTGCCAGCAGGGGACAGGAAAATTCACCCCTCCACTTT
>TRBJ1-3|.|15|TRBV27|TRBD1
CASSLRRTGGNTIYF
TGTGCCAGCAGTTTAAGGAGGACAGGGGGAAACACCATATATTTT
>TRBJ1-2|.|14|TRBV10-3|.
CAISESGESYGYTF
TGTGCCATCAGTGAGTCCGGGGAGAGCTATGGCTACACCTTC
>TRBJ1-1|.|17|TRBV4-2|.
CASSPVGFGESDTEAFF
TGTGCCAGCAGCCCTGTGGGCTTTGGGGAGTCGGACACTGAAGCTTTCTTT
>TRBJ2-7|.|16|TRBV19|TRBD2
CASSPLGGRSSYEQYF
TGTGCCAGTAGCCCCCTGGGCGGGAGGAGCTCCTACGAGCAGTACTTC
>TRBJ2-2|.|15|TRBV14|TRBD1
CASSQQGARPGELFF
TGTGCCAGCAGCCAACAGGGGGCGCGACCCGGGGAGCTGTTTTTT
>TRBJ2-5|few|14|TRBV5-1|.
CASSYSRNMETQYF
TGCGCCAGCAGCTATTCTAGGAACATGGAGACCCAGTACTTC
>TRBJ2-2|.|14|TRBV5-1|.
CASSPDGDTGELFF
TGCGCCAGCAGCCCGGACGGGGACACCGGGGAGCTGTTTTTT
>TRBJ1-1|.|12|TRBV3-1/TRBV3-2|.
CASSGHVTEAFF
TGTGCCAGCAGTGGGCATGTCACTGAAGCTTTCTTT
>TRBJ2-3|.|14|TRBV5-1|.
CASSQARQSDTQYF
TGCGCCAGCAGCCAGGCCAGGCAGTCGGATACGCAGTATTTT
>TRBJ1-1|.|15|TRBV3-1/TRBV3-2|.
CASSRAPNMNTEAFF
TGTGCCAGCAGCCGCGCACCAAATATGAACACTGAAGCTTTCTTT
>TRBJ1-2|.|16|TRBV27|.
CASSSIRGGYNYGYTF
TGTGCCAGCAGTTCGATACGCGGGGGCTATAACTATGGCTACACCTTC